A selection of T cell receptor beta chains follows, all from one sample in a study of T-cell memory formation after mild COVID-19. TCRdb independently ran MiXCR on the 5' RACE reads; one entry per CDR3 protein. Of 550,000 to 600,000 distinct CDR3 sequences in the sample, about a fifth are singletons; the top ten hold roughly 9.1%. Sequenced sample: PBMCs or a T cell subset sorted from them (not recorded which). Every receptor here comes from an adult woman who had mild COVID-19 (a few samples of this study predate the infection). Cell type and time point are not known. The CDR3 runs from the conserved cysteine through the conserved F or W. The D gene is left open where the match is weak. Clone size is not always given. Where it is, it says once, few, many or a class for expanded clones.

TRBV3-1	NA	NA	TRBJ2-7	TGTGCCACTCATGGTCGGGGATACGAGCAGTACTTC	CATHGRGYEQYF
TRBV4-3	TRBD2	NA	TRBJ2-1	TGCGCCAGCAGCCAAGTACTAGCGGGACACCTATACAATGAGCAGTTCTTC	CASSQVLAGHLYNEQFF
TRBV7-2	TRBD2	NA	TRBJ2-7	TGTGCCAGCAGCTTACTAGCGGGAGGTGTCTACGAGCAGTACTTC	CASSLLAGGVYEQYF
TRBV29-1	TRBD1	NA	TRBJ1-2	TGCAGCGTTGAAGGCGGACAGGGGGACTATGGCTACACCTTC	CSVEGGQGDYGYTF
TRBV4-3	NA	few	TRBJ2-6	TGCGCCAGCAGCCAAGAGTACAGCAGCTCTGGGGCCAACGTCCTGACTTTC	CASSQEYSSSGANVLTF
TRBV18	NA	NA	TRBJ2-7	TGTGCCAGCTCAGATTCCGGGACGGCTTTCGAGCAGTACTTC	CASSDSGTAFEQYF
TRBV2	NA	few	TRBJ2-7	TGTGCCAGCAGTGTGACAGGCTTATACGAGCAGTACTTC	CASSVTGLYEQYF
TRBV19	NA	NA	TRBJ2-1	TGTGCCAGTAGTATCCTGCAGGGACCCGTCAATGAGCAGTTCTTC	CASSILQGPVNEQFF
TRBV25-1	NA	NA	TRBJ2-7	TGTGCCAGCAGTGAGGCAGGGAAGGTTGAGCAGTACTTC	CASSEAGKVEQYF
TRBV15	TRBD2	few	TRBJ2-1	TGTGCCACCAGCAGAGAGGTAGCGGGAGGGCGGGATAAGCAGTTCTTC	CATSREVAGGRDKQFF
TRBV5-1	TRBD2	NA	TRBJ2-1	TGCGCCAGCAGCTTCACTCCGGGACTAGCGGGAGAGGATGAGCAGTTCTTC	CASSFTPGLAGEDEQFF
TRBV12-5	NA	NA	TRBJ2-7	TGTGCTAGTGGTTTGGAAATCGGGCAGGGAACCCCCTACGAGCAGTACTTC	CASGLEIGQGTPYEQYF
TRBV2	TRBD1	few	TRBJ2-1	TGTGCCAGGAAACAGGGGCCCCAGCAGTTCTTC	CARKQGPQQFF
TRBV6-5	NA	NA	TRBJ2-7	TGTGCCAGCAGCCCCGGAGAGTGGTACGAGCAGTACTTC	CASSPGEWYEQYF
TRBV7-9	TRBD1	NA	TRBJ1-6	TGTGCCAGCAGCCCTCGACAGGGTGGGAATTCACCCCTCCACTTT	CASSPRQGGNSPLHF
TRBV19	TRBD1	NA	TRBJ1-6	TGTGCCAGTAGCCGACCGACAGGGGGGATTTCACCCCTCCACTTT	CASSRPTGGISPLHF
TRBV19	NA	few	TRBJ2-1	TGTGCCAGTAATGGGCCAGGGTTAGACAATGAGCAGTTCTTC	CASNGPGLDNEQFF
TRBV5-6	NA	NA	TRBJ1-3	TGTGCCAGCAGACAAAAGCCGACCGACCCCGTGTCTGGAAACACCATATATTTT	CASRQKPTDPVSGNTIYF
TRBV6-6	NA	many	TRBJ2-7	TGTGCCAGCAGTTACGGGGGGCCCTACGAGCAGTACTTC	CASSYGGPYEQYF
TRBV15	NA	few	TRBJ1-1	TGTGCCACCAGCAGACTTGCGAACACTGAAGCTTTCTTT	CATSRLANTEAFF
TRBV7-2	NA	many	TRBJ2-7	TGTGCCAGCAGCTTCGCTAATTCAGGACCTTACGAGCAGTACTTC	CASSFANSGPYEQYF
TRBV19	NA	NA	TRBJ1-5	TGTGCCAGTACCCGAGGACAGTCTGGGCCCCAGCATTTT	CASTRGQSGPQHF
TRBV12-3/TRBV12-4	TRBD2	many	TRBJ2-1	TGTGCCAGCAGTTTTCGGGGGGGCTCCTACAATGAGCAGTTCTTC	CASSFRGGSYNEQFF
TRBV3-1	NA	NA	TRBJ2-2	TGTGCCAGCAGCGACACAGGCCGGGGACCGCTCACCGGGGAGCTGTTTTTT	CASSDTGRGPLTGELFF
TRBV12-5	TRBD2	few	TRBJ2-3	TGTGCTAGTGGCTTCCTGGGACTAGGGGTAGATACGCAGTATTTT	CASGFLGLGVDTQYF
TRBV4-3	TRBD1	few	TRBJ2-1	TGCGCCAGCAGCCAAGATTACGTGCGACAGGGCTACAATGAGCAGTTCTTC	CASSQDYVRQGYNEQFF
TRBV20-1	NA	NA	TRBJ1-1	TGCAGTGCTAGAGCTGTTAGGGGACGGAACACTGAAGCTTTCTTT	CSARAVRGRNTEAFF
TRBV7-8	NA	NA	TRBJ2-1	TGTGCCAGCAGCGTTATGAACCTCCGCTCCTACAATGAGCAGTTCTTC	CASSVMNLRSYNEQFF
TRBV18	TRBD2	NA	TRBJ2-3	TGTGCCAGCTCGGCGACTAGCGACCGCACAGATACGCAGTATTTT	CASSATSDRTDTQYF
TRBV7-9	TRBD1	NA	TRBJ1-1	TGTGCCAGCAGCCCGACACCGGGACAGGGGGATGGAGCTTTCTTT	CASSPTPGQGDGAFF
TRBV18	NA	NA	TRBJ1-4	TGTGCCAGCTCACCAGGTCCAGTTGAAAATGAAAAACTGTTTTTT	CASSPGPVENEKLFF
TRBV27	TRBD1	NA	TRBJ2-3	TGTGCCAGCAGTTTAAATCAGGGGGAAGATACGCAGTATTTT	CASSLNQGEDTQYF
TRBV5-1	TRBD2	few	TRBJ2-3	TGCGCCAGCAGGGAAGGGACTAGCGGGACCACAGATACGCAGTATTTT	CASREGTSGTTDTQYF
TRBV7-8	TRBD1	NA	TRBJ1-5	TGTGCCAGCAGCTTAACGACAGGGGTGATGAGCAATCAGCCCCAGCATTTT	CASSLTTGVMSNQPQHF
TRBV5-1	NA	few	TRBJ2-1	TGCGCCAGCAGCTATAGAGTTTCCAGGGATGAGCAGTTCTTC	CASSYRVSRDEQFF
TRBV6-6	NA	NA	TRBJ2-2	TGTGCCTGCGCCTCAGCAACCGGGGAGCTGTTTTTT	CACASATGELFF
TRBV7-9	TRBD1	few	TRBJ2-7	TGTGCCAGCAGCCTCGGGACAGGGGGCAACTACGAGCAGTACTTC	CASSLGTGGNYEQYF
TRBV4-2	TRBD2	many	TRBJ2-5	TGTGCCAGCAGCCAAGGCCCCCTGAGCGGGGGGGAAGAGACCCAGTACTTC	CASSQGPLSGGEETQYF
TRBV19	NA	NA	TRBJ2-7	TGTGCCAGTAGTCCGTCGGTGCGGGCCTACGAGCAGTACTTC	CASSPSVRAYEQYF
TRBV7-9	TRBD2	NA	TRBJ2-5	TGTGCCAGCAGCCCAACCCTGTTAGCGGGGGGCCAAGAGACCCAGTACTTC	CASSPTLLAGGQETQYF
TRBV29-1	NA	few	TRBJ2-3	TGCAGCGTTTTAGTCACAGATACGCAGTATTTT	CSVLVTDTQYF
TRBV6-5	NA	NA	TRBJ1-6	TGTGCCAGCAGTCCCAATGGGGAATCACCCCTCCACTTT	CASSPNGESPLHF